This T cell receptor beta chain comes out of a study of cytomegalovirus exposure and HLA in healthy donors. CDR1 and CDR2 (germline): SGHRS, YFSETQ. The V gene end was trimmed by 4 bases and the J gene end by 8 bases; junction bases not matched to a gene: 8. CDR3 length: 14 residues. The PCR was carried out with 60 Vbeta primers and 13 Jbeta primers. Libraries were prepared by immunoSEQ multiplex PCR; TCRdb keeps only in-frame clonotypes and omits some of them. The table includes about 190,000 clones, 80% detected once. The sample consisted of PBMCs. The chain recombines TRBV5-1 with TRBJ1-2, with 10 bases aligning to TRBD1. This clonotype was obtained from a middle-aged woman in good health and CMV-seronegative. The CDR3, as DNA: TGCGCCAGCAGCGGCACCGGGACAGGGGAGGGCTACACCTTC. Its translation: CASSGTGTGEGYTF.